Below are 8 T cell receptor beta chains sequenced from a single sample in a study of early T cells in non-severe SARS-CoV-2 infection. TCRdb re-called the 5' RACE reads through MiXCR, storing one row per CDR3 protein. The sample has about 53,000 distinct CDR3 sequences; 9% to 15% are singletons. This specimen consisted of whole blood, obtained at baseline. Every receptor here comes from an adult who was a healthcare worker with PCR-confirmed SARS-CoV-2 infection or an uninfected control (not recorded which).

Many counts were recorded for this clonotype. CDR3 in amino acids: CASSSTSGRASEQFF. Here the CDR3 DNA reads TGTGCCAGCAGCTCCACTAGCGGGAGGGCCAGTGAGCAGTTCTTC. This rearrangement joins TRBV7-2 to TRBJ2-1, with 13 bases matching TRBD2. The V gene end was trimmed by 4 bases and the J gene end by 9 bases; junction bases not matched to a gene: 6. Germline V gene lookup returns CDR1 SGHTA and CDR2 FQGNSA. The CDR3 length is 15 residues. The full variable domain, its missing parts supplied by reference TRBV7-2 and TRBJ2-1, is GAGVSQSPSNKVTEKGKDVELRCDPISGHTALYWYRQSLGQGLEFLIYFQGNSAPDKSGLPSDRFSAERTGGSVSTLTIQRTQQEDSAVYLCASSSTSGRASEQFFGPGTRLTVL.

There are a few counts of this clonotype. This chain links TRBV27 with TRBJ1-2; D is perhaps TRBD1 (5 bases). The CDR3 contains 17 residues. V was trimmed by 5 bases and J by 2 bases, leaving 21 bases between them. Germline V gives CDR1 MNHEY, CDR2 SMNVEV (reference sequence). CDR3 region: CASSPPLGLLWNYGYTF. DNA for the CDR3: TGTGCCAGCAGTCCCCCCTTGGGGCTATTGTGGAACTATGGCTACACCTTC.

The chain combines TRBV28 with TRBJ2-1, with 8 bases aligning to TRBD2. In germline, CDR1 is MDHEN, CDR2 SYDVKM. The junction had 3 bases not matched to a gene; V was cut back by 5 bases and J by 3 bases. This CDR3 spans 14 amino acids. The CDR3 reads CASSPGLDYNEQFF. As DNA, the CDR3 is TGTGCCAGCAGTCCGGGACTAGACTACAATGAGCAGTTCTTC.

The chain couples TRBV6-2 or TRBV6-3 to TRBJ1-1; weak D call: TRBD1 (6 bases). The germline V gene has CDR1 MNHEY and CDR2 SVGEGT. V lost 6 bases and J 6 bases, leaving 17 bases between the germline ends. The CDR3 consists of 14 residues. The CDR3 loop reads CASSPHRVDAEAFF. CDR3 nucleotide sequence: TGTGCCAGCAGCCCCCACAGGGTAGACGCTGAAGCTTTCTTT.

This rearrangement joins TRBV6-6 to TRBJ2-1; D unclear. V was shortened by 2 bases and J by 14 bases, with 13 bases between the two germline ends. Germline V gene lookup returns CDR1 MNHNY and CDR2 SVGAGI (reference sequence). This CDR3 spans 12 amino acids. The CDR3 is CASSYDPPYEFF. The CDR3 DNA reads TGTGCCAGCAGTTACGACCCTCCTTACGAGTTCTTC.

The J gene is TRBJ2-4, the V gene TRBV28; D perhaps matches TRBD2 (6 bases). Trimming cost V 3 bases and J 6 bases, with 12 bases left between them. CDR1 and CDR2 from the germline V gene are MDHEN and SYDVKM. CDR3 size: 14 residues. The CDR3 loop is CASSLVLAGNIQYF. CDR3 nucleotides: TGTGCCAGCAGTTTGGTACTAGCAGGAAACATTCAGTACTTC.

Note on this clonotype: The CDR3 carries no conserved terminal phenylalanine or tryptophan, so it likely arises from a read error. The rearrangement uses TRBV20-1 and TRBJ2-3; 8 nucleotides line up with TRBD2. The CDR3 has 15 amino acids. Per the germline V gene, CDR1 is DFQATT and CDR2 is SNEGSKA (reference sequence). V was clipped by 6 bases and J by 3 bases; unmatched bases: 11. The CDR3 DNA reads TGCAGTGCCCCCGCCGCGCGGGAGGTGACAGATACGCAGTATTCT. Encoded protein: CSAPAAREVTDTQYS.

The J gene is TRBJ2-2, the V gene TRBV9, with 9 bases aligning to TRBD2. CDR1 and CDR2 from the germline V gene are SGDLS and YYNGEE. The ends lost 5 bases at V and 3 bases at J; junction bases unmatched: 8. The CDR3 extends over 16 amino acids. CDR3 sequence (DNA): TGTGCCAGCAGTATTAGCGGGAGACCCCACACCGGGGAGCTGTTTTTT. Protein product: CASSISGRPHTGELFF.